A selection of T cell receptor beta chains follows, all from one sample in a study of CD8+CD57+ T cells in acquired aplastic anemia. MiXCR, run by TCRdb on the reads, gives a single entry per CDR3 protein. Among some 130,000 distinct CDR3 sequences listed, around two fifths were seen once. Sequenced: sorted CD4+, CD8+, or CD8+CD57+ T cells (not recorded which) from PBMCs. These receptors came from a human donor in good health, serving as a control. The CDR3 runs from the conserved cysteine through the conserved F or W. Each record gives: V gene, D gene, clone size, J gene, CDR3 DNA, CDR3 protein. The D gene is left open where the match is weak. Only some rows state a clone size, as once, few, many or a class for expanded clones.

TRBV10-3	NA	NA	TRBJ1-6	TGTGCCATCAGTGACCGGGATCAGCGGAATTCACCCCTCCACTTT	CAISDRDQRNSPLHF
TRBV9	NA	many	TRBJ1-6	TGTGCCAACAGCGGGACTCATTCACCCCTCCACTTT	CANSGTHSPLHF
TRBV7-6	NA	NA	TRBJ1-2	TGTGCCAGCAGCTTAGGCCGACAACCCTTTGGCTACACCTTC	CASSLGRQPFGYTF
TRBV27	NA	NA	TRBJ1-1	TGTGCCAGCAGTTTATCAGGGGGACTTAAAGCTTTCTTT	CASSLSGGLKAFF
TRBV11-2	NA	NA	TRBJ2-7	TGTGCCAGCAGCTTCCTGGGAGGGGGCGCAACCTACGAGCAGTACTTC	CASSFLGGGATYEQYF
TRBV5-1	NA	many	TRBJ2-7	TGCGCCAGCAGCTTGGCCTCTAGCGCCTACGAGCAGTACTTC	CASSLASSAYEQYF
TRBV2	TRBD1	many	TRBJ2-7	TGTGCCAGCAACCGGGACAGGGGACCGAGTGAGCAGTACTTC	CASNRDRGPSEQYF
TRBV4-3	NA	once	TRBJ1-6	TGCGCCAGCAGCCCGGGGGCGACAGTCAACTCCTATAATTCACCCCTCCACTTT	CASSPGATVNSYNSPLHF
TRBV7-2	TRBD1	many	TRBJ1-4	TGTGCCAGCAGCTTAGCGGCCCGAAGGACAGGGCCAACTAATGAAAAACTGTTTTTT	CASSLAARRTGPTNEKLFF
TRBV9	TRBD2	many	TRBJ2-5	TGTGCCAGCAGCCCGCGACTAGCGGGAGGGCAAGAGACCCAGTACTTC	CASSPRLAGGQETQYF
TRBV12-3/TRBV12-4	TRBD1	NA	TRBJ2-7	TGTGCCAGCAGTCCCCGGGACAGGAACTACGAGCAGTACTTC	CASSPRDRNYEQYF
TRBV9	TRBD1	few	TRBJ2-4	TGTGCCAGCAGCGTAGGGGAACAGGGGAGAGCTCAGTACTTC	CASSVGEQGRAQYF
TRBV19	NA	NA	TRBJ1-3	TGTGCCAGTAGTCCGCGTCAGAACACCATATATTTT	CASSPRQNTIYF
TRBV3-1	NA	many	TRBJ2-3	TGTGCCAGCAGCCAAAGCCCCCGCACAGATACGCAGTATTTT	CASSQSPRTDTQYF
TRBV19	NA	NA	TRBJ1-2	TGTGCCAGTAGTATCGGACAGCTAAACTATGGCTACACCTTC	CASSIGQLNYGYTF
TRBV11-1	NA	few	TRBJ2-1	TGTGCCAGCATGGGCCTTAGCTCCTACAATGAGCAGTTCTTC	CASMGLSSYNEQFF
TRBV20-1	NA	many	TRBJ2-5	TGCAGTGCTAGCCTCCCCGGGGAGACCCAGTACTTC	CSASLPGETQYF
TRBV11-2	TRBD2	many	TRBJ2-7	TGTGCCAGCAGCTCACTTACCGCCGGGACTAGCGTCACCTACGAGCAGTACTTC	CASSSLTAGTSVTYEQYF
TRBV5-1	NA	many	TRBJ1-1	TGCGCCAGCAGCTTGGGAGTAGACTACACTGAAGCTTTCTTT	CASSLGVDYTEAFF
TRBV5-1	NA	NA	TRBJ2-5	TGCGCCAGCAGCTCCTCGCAGGGGTTTGAGACCCAGTACTTC	CASSSSQGFETQYF
TRBV6-5	NA	many	TRBJ1-1	TGTGCCAGCACCTACCTGGGAAACACTGAAGCTTTCTTT	CASTYLGNTEAFF
TRBV11-2	TRBD1	NA	TRBJ1-4	TGTGCCAGCAGCTTAGTCCTCCGGGACCACAGGGGAACTAATGAAAAACTGTTTTTT	CASSLVLRDHRGTNEKLFF
TRBV18	NA	NA	TRBJ1-5	TGTGCCAGCTCACCAGGGCAGGGCCCGATCAATCAGCCCCAGCATTTT	CASSPGQGPINQPQHF
TRBV11-2	NA	once	TRBJ2-7	TGTGCCGGCAGCTTAGCGTACGAGCAGTACTTC	CAGSLAYEQYF
TRBV15	TRBD2	NA	TRBJ2-1	TGTGCCACCACCCCGGGACTAGCGGGAGGAGGTGAGCAGTTCTTC	CATTPGLAGGGEQFF
TRBV11-2	TRBD2	many	TRBJ2-1	TGTGCCAGCAGCCCGGGGGGCGGGAGGGAAAATGAGCAGTTCTTC	CASSPGGGRENEQFF
TRBV6-4	NA	once	TRBJ1-2	TGTGCCAGCAGTGACAGGGTGGATGGCTACACCTTC	CASSDRVDGYTF
TRBV24-1	TRBD2	few	TRBJ2-1	TGTGCCACCAGTCCTCGGGCTAGCGGGGTAAAGAGTAGCTCCTACAATGAGCAGTTCTTC	CATSPRASGVKSSSYNEQFF
TRBV29-1	TRBD1	once	TRBJ1-2	TGCAGCGCACAGAATCTCAGGGGGATGGAGGATGGCTACACCTTC	CSAQNLRGMEDGYTF
TRBV12-3/TRBV12-4	NA	NA	TRBJ2-3	TGTGCCAGCAGTTTAGCGATGAGCACAGATACGCAGTATTTT	CASSLAMSTDTQYF
TRBV20-1	TRBD1	NA	TRBJ2-7	TGCAGTGCTCCCGGGACAGGGGGCTCCTACGAGCAGTACTTC	CSAPGTGGSYEQYF
TRBV20-1	TRBD1	many	TRBJ2-1	TGCAGTGCCACACAGGGGGCAGGAGACAATGAGCAGTTCTTC	CSATQGAGDNEQFF
TRBV5-4	NA	many	TRBJ2-7	TGTGCCAGCAGCGTAATGGGGACATTTGCGGACGAGCAGTACTTC	CASSVMGTFADEQYF
TRBV20-1	NA	many	TRBJ1-1	TGCAGTGTGGTTAGCACTGAAGCTTTCTTT	CSVVSTEAFF
TRBV19	NA	many	TRBJ1-1	TGTGCCAGTGGGGATGGGAGGAACACTGAAGCTTTCTTT	CASGDGRNTEAFF
TRBV20-1	TRBD1	NA	TRBJ1-2	TGCAGTGTTCCGGACAGGCGAGCTAACTATGGCTACACCTTC	CSVPDRRANYGYTF
TRBV2	TRBD1	NA	TRBJ2-3	TGTGCCAGCAGTCCCGGGACAGGGGGGGCTACGCAGTATTTT	CASSPGTGGATQYF
TRBV4-1	TRBD1	NA	TRBJ1-2	TGCGCCAGCAGCGGGGACAGATTCTATGGCTACACCTTC	CASSGDRFYGYTF
TRBV27	NA	NA	TRBJ1-1	TGTGCCAGCAGTTTATCGCGGGCTAGGGATAGCGGGGAGGTTGAAGCCTTCTTT	CASSLSRARDSGEVEAFF
TRBV6-1	NA	few	TRBJ1-2	TGTGCCAGCAGTGCGGCAGCCATAATATATGGCTACACCTTC	CASSAAAIIYGYTF
TRBV20-1	NA	many	TRBJ2-7	TGCAGTGCAGTCAGGACGGCGGTCTCCTACGAGCAGTACTTC	CSAVRTAVSYEQYF
TRBV7-9	NA	many	TRBJ2-1	TGTGCCAGCAGCTTATATCCTAACTCCCATGAGCAGTTCTTC	CASSLYPNSHEQFF
TRBV11-2	NA	many	TRBJ2-6	TGTGCCAGCAGCTTAGACAGGGCTGGGGCCAACGTCCTGACTTTC	CASSLDRAGANVLTF